This T cell receptor beta chain is drawn from a study of blood T cell repertoires in COVID-19 (dated by TCRdb to between 2020 and 2021). At the level of the whole study: Samples covering the acute and convalescent phases of COVID-19 were provided by collaborators in the United States, Italy and Spain. The material from the prospective study consisted of cDNA or gDNA derived from T cells, B-cell-depleted T cells, or PBMCs. Subjects who had been exposed to COVID-19, were actively infected with it, or had recovered from it provided the deeply sampled blood TCRbeta repertoires that made up the dataset. The repertoires were released in a freely available public database meant as a resource for research on the immune response to SARS-CoV-2. Samples came from the ongoing ImmuneRACE study (first 160 participants) plus 1,254 subjects from 6 global collaborators. A de-identified subject ID, COVID-19 status, age in years and sex were almost always included in the sample metadata. Where available, HLA class I and class II types were taken from metadata supplied by the sample provider and were not determined by assay-based typing.

General findings and caveats noted by the study authors: The quantity of clinical and demographic metadata differed by source and by participant and was supplied without curation.

The immunoSEQ Assay, a bias-controlled multiplex PCR, was used to amplify TCRbeta CDR3 regions from genomic DNA. Per the source publication's procedure: The number of nucleated cells in each sample was estimated by amplification of reference gene primers within the assay. To quantify the absolute abundance of each unique TCRbeta CDR3 rearrangement, sequence reads were collapsed and filtered. For each sample, productive Simpson clonality was calculated by taking the square root of Simpson's diversity index across productive rearrangements. The immuneACCESS repertoire file appears here via TCRdb, limited to in-frame rearrangements. These files lack a portion of the clones; in checked studies, under half of the deficit traces to unresolved V genes, and the cause of the others is not known. Clone size and the V and J calls come from that table; the DNA yielded D and trimming. A total of a few hundred thousand clones appear in this sample, roughly nine tenths of them only once. Of the sample, around 3% is held by the ten largest clones.

Participants in the prospective study were enrolled through a virtual design, were aged about 18 to 100 years, and lived in some 24 United States geographic areas. Cohort assignment in the prospective study relied on participant-reported clinical history from a screening survey and a study questionnaire. For ImmuneRACE Cohort 3, a participant was defined as recovered based on two consecutive negative NP/OP PCR tests, clearance by a healthcare professional, or resolution of symptoms. Each participant in the prospective study had whole blood, serum and a nasopharyngeal or oropharyngeal swab collected by mobile phlebotomists. Additional blood draws and questionnaires over an approximately two-month period could optionally be provided by prospective study participants. Prospective study blood samples were shipped either frozen or at room temperature before DNA extraction. Trimming at the junction amounts to 8 bases on V and 11 bases on J, and the germline ends lie 7 bases apart. Counted from cysteine to phenylalanine, this CDR3 has 10 amino acids. The CDR3 DNA has 30 bases and is translated from base 1. The germline V gene specifies SNHLY as CDR1 and FYNNEI as CDR2.

As regards this clone: The antigen it recognizes is unknown. One base away there is no much larger clone; base qualities are not given.

The origin of this receptor is a woman aged 30 to 39 who had recovered from COVID-19. The specimen sequenced was PBMCs or T cells enriched from blood (not recorded which). The chain employs TRBV2 and TRBJ1-6; no D segment can be confidently identified. The CDR3 protein is CASAGTPLHF. DNA sequence: TGTGCCAGCGCCGGGACACCCCTCCACTTT.